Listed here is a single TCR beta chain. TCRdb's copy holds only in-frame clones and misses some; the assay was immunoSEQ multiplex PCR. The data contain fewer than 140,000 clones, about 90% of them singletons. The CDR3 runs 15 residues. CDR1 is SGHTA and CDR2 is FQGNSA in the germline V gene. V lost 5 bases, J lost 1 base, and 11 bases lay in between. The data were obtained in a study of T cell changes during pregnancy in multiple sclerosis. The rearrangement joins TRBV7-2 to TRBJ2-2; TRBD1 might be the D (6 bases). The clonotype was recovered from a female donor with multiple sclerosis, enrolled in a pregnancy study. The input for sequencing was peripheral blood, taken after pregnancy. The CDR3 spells CASSLRQVNTGELFF. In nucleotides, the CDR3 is TGTGCCAGCAGCCTGCGACAGGTGAACACCGGGGAGCTGTTTTTT.